A single sample is the source of the 29 T cell receptor beta chains below, sequenced in a study of blood T cell repertoires in COVID-19. Measured with immunoSEQ multiplex PCR; TCRdb has only the in-frame clones, and not every one. The sample consists of over 350,000 clones, 75% to 90% of them appearing once. The source material was peripheral blood. The receptor source for this set is a woman aged 30 to 39 with active or convalescent COVID-19.

CDR3: CATREAITDTQYF. For the CDR3, the DNA is TGTGCCACCAGAGAAGCGATCACAGATACGCAGTATTTT. The genes are TRBV5-5 and TRBJ2-3, with D hard to call. V was cut by 9 bases and J by 2 bases, with 13 bases left in between. Germline CDR1 is SGHKS and CDR2 is YYEKEE (reference sequence). The length of the CDR3 is 13 residues.

CDR3 in DNA: TGTGCCAGCAGCCGTAGCGGGGGGGATCAAGAGACCCAGTACTTC. It encodes CASSRSGGDQETQYF. The V call is TRBV7-7, the J call TRBJ2-5; 11 bases are shared with TRBD2. Germline V gene sequence: CDR1 SSHAT, CDR2 FNYEAQ (reference sequence). The CDR3 is 15 residues long. After removal of 5 bases from V and 2 bases from J, the junction contained 4 bases not matched to a gene.

This clone was recorded a few times. The chain carries TRBV19 and TRBJ2-7; 9 nucleotides match TRBD1. This CDR3 is 14 amino acids long. Per germline, CDR1 LNHDA and CDR2 SQIVND (reference sequence). J was trimmed by 3 bases and V by 5 bases; bases with no gene match: 5. CDR3 sequence: CASSPLTGGYEQYF. Here the CDR3 DNA reads TGTGCCAGTAGTCCCTTGACAGGGGGCTACGAGCAGTACTTC.

The chain recombines TRBV6-5 with TRBJ1-1; D is uncertain. Germline values: CDR1 MNHEY, CDR2 SVGAGI. The CDR3 extends over 14 amino acids. The V end lost 0 bases, the J end lost 8 bases, and 13 bases lay between the germline ends. Written as DNA, the CDR3 is TGTGCCAGCAGTTACTCCTCGTACGGAGGAGAAGCTTTCTTT. This encodes CASSYSSYGGEAFF.

The V and J genes are TRBV7-9 and TRBJ2-1, with a possible D match to TRBD1 (6 bases). CDR1 and CDR2 (germline): SEHNR, FQNEAQ (reference sequence). V was trimmed by 2 bases and J by 3 bases, leaving 11 bases between them. The CDR3 extends over 15 amino acids. CDR3 loop: CASSLRQVLYNEQFF. CDR3 sequence (DNA): TGTGCCAGCAGCTTACGACAGGTTCTCTACAATGAGCAGTTCTTC.

The V gene is TRBV4-1, the J gene TRBJ1-1; D ambiguous. CDR3 length: 16 residues. V was pared by 2 bases and J by 2 bases, with 15 bases between. Germline lookup yields CDR1 MGHRA and CDR2 YSYEKL. The CDR3 region has the DNA TGCGCCAGCAGCCAAAGTGGCCCCGGGGTTAACACTGAAGCTTTCTTT. Its protein product is CASSQSGPGVNTEAFF.

This chain connects TRBV24-1 to TRBJ2-3; a weak D match, TRBD2 (5 bases). This CDR3 is built from 12 residues. Germline V lookup: CDR1 KGHDR, CDR2 SFDVKD. V was shortened by 7 bases and J by 4 bases, with 8 bases between the two germline ends. Here the CDR3 DNA reads TGTGCCACCAGGGACTTCTCAGATACGCAGTATTTT. Translation gives CATRDFSDTQYF.

The rearrangement links TRBV5-1 to TRBJ2-1, with D perhaps TRBD1 (6 bases). This CDR3 is 12 amino acids long. V dropped 4 bases and J dropped 7 bases, with 9 bases sitting between them. Germline V gene data show CDR1 as SGHRS and CDR2 as YFSETQ. The CDR3 spells CASSLQGNEQFF. CDR3 DNA: TGCGCCAGCAGCCTACAGGGAAATGAGCAGTTCTTC.

This clone was detected only once. DNA of the CDR3: TGTGCCAGTAGTATTTTTATTGGCGAGACCCAGTACTTC. Residues: CASSIFIGETQYF. This sequence joins TRBV19 and TRBJ2-5, with D unresolved. CDR3 size: 13 residues. V was cut by 3 bases and J by 5 bases, with 10 bases left in between. Germline V gives CDR1 LNHDA, CDR2 SQIVND (reference sequence).

The V gene is TRBV5-3, the J gene TRBJ2-7, with a weak D call TRBD2 (5 bases). TRBV5-3 is an ORF, with its function uncertain. This CDR3 spans 19 amino acids. V shed 4 bases and J shed 3 bases, with 29 bases lying between them. For the CDR3, the DNA is TGTGCCAGAAGCAACGGACCGTCGGAGTCGGGTTTGAGGGTCTACGAGCAGTACTTC. Translating gives CARSNGPSESGLRVYEQYF.

The CDR3 DNA is TGTGCCAGCAGTTCGGGGGGTATCCTTGGCACTGAAGCTTTCTTT. This encodes CASSSGGILGTEAFF. The chain combines TRBV27 with TRBJ1-1, with a weak D call TRBD1 (5 bases). The V gene lost 4 bases and the J gene lost 4 bases, with 16 bases spanning the gap. Germline CDR1 is MNHEY and CDR2 is SMNVEV (reference sequence). This CDR3 is built from 15 residues.

The chain links TRBV29-1 to TRBJ1-2; D gene unclear. Germline-derived CDR1 and CDR2 are SQVTM and ANQGSEA. The V end was cut by 3 bases, the J end by 3 bases, with 2 bases between. This CDR3 has 10 amino acids. In nucleotides, the CDR3 is TGCAGCGTTGACGACTATGGCTACACCTTC. Amino acid sequence: CSVDDYGYTF.

This rearrangement joins TRBV29-1 to TRBJ1-1, with D unresolved. CDR1 and CDR2 from the germline V gene are SQVTM and ANQGSEA. The CDR3 is 9 residues long. Trimming shortened V by 6 bases and J by 5 bases, and 4 bases separated the two germline ends. DNA for the CDR3: TGCAGCGTCGGGACTGAAGCTTTCTTT. Its translation: CSVGTEAFF.

This clone has only a few counts. V gene TRBV3-1 (or the pseudogene TRBV3-2) combines with J gene TRBJ1-6; 8 bases agree with TRBD1. The CDR3 is 16 residues long. Trimming cost V 6 bases and J 8 bases; bases outside gene matches: 12. Germline values: CDR1 LGHDT, CDR2 YNNKEL (reference sequence). CDR3 protein: CASSPRQGARYSPLHF. CDR3 DNA sequence: TGTGCCAGCAGTCCAAGGCAGGGGGCGCGTTATTCACCCCTCCACTTT.

A few counts support this clone. This chain joins TRBV6-5 and TRBJ1-1, with D tentatively TRBD1 (5 bases). Trimming took 2 bases from V and 6 from J, leaving 16 bases between them. Germline CDR1 and CDR2: MNHEY and SVGAGI. This CDR3 has 15 amino acids. This CDR3 reads CASSYGGIGTPEAFF. In nucleotides, the CDR3 is TGTGCCAGCAGTTACGGCGGGATAGGGACCCCTGAAGCTTTCTTT.

This clone was seen only once. The V call is TRBV29-1, the J call TRBJ1-2; 7 bases match TRBD1. CDR1 is SQVTM, CDR2 ANQGSEA, per germline. J gave up 6 bases and V 3 bases, and 13 bases lay outside the gene matches. The CDR3 length is 15 residues. The CDR3 protein is CSVERGGGWFNGYTF. The DNA for the CDR3 is TGCAGCGTTGAGAGAGGAGGGGGCTGGTTCAATGGCTACACCTTC.

The J gene is TRBJ2-6, the V gene TRBV5-4; D might be TRBD2 (5 bases). The V gene's germline CDR1 is SGHNT and CDR2 YYREEE (reference sequence). The CDR3 length is 18 residues. V was cut by 4 bases and J by 2 bases, with 19 bases left in between. The DNA for the CDR3 is TGTGCCAGCAGCCCGGGCCCATCGGGATCCACTGGGGCCAACGTCCTGACTTTC. Translation: CASSPGPSGSTGANVLTF.

The rearrangement joins TRBV30 to TRBJ1-6, with TRBD1 matching 7 bases. With V trimmed by 6 bases and J by 14 bases, 7 bases remained unmatched. Germline loops: CDR1 GTSNPN, CDR2 SVGIG (reference sequence). The CDR3 is made up of 11 amino acids. The CDR3: CACDRAKTLHF. In nucleotides, the CDR3 is TGTGCCTGTGACAGGGCAAAAACCCTCCACTTT. The variable domain in full, completed from reference TRBV30 and TRBJ1-6, reads SQTIHQWPATLVQPVGSPLSLECTVEGTSNPNLYWYRQAAGRGLQLLFYSVGIGQISSEVPQNLSASRPQDRQFILSSKKLLLSDSGFYLCACDRAKTLHFGNGTRLTVT.

V gene TRBV5-4 combines with J gene TRBJ2-3, with unresolved D. Deletions cut 4 bases from V and 5 bases from J, with 8 bases between. The CDR3 spans 12 residues. Germline V gene lookup returns CDR1 SGHNT and CDR2 YYREEE (reference sequence). CDR3 bases: TGTGCCAGCAGCCTAGTAGGAGATACGCAGTATTTT. Translated: CASSLVGDTQYF.

This chain connects TRBV6-4 to TRBJ2-1; weak D call: TRBD2 (7 bases). V was shortened by 5 bases and J by 8 bases, with 13 bases between the two germline ends. The CDR3 covers 13 residues. From germline, CDR1 is MRHNA and CDR2 SNTAGT. The CDR3 DNA reads as TGTGCCAGCAGTAAGGGGGGGGAAGATGAGCAGTTCTTC. Translated: CASSKGGEDEQFF.

This sequence joins TRBV7-4 and TRBJ2-7, with D maybe TRBD2 (5 bases). This CDR3 has 15 amino acids. V was cut by 6 bases and J by 1 base, with 16 bases left in between. CDR1 and CDR2 from the germline V gene are SGHVT and SQSDAQ. The CDR3, as DNA: TGTGCCAGCAGACTAGGACCGTGGGTATCCTACGAGCAGTACTTC. It codes for CASRLGPWVSYEQYF.

The J gene is TRBJ2-2, the V gene TRBV21-1; TRBD2 is taken as the D call from the table, unchecked against the DNA. TRBV21-1 is reported as a pseudogene. This CDR3 comprises 16 residues. CDR3 region: CASSSRTSGSAGELFF. The CDR3 DNA reads as TGTGCCAGCAGCAGCCGGACTAGCGGGAGCGCCGGGGAGCTGTTTTTT.

The chain uses TRBV21-1 and TRBJ2-3; the table calls TRBD2, which could not be checked here. TRBV21-1 is a listed pseudogene. The CDR3 is 18 residues long. The CDR3 region is CASSKVRGGAESTDTQYF. DNA of the CDR3: TGTGCCAGCAGCAAAGTGCGAGGGGGGGCGGAAAGCACAGATACGCAGTATTTT.

The V and J genes are TRBV3-1 (or the pseudogene TRBV3-2) and TRBJ2-7; 7 bases fit TRBD1. Germline V gene sequence: CDR1 LGHDT, CDR2 YNNKEL (reference sequence). The CDR3 loop spans 16 amino acids. With V trimmed by 4 bases and J by 3 bases, 12 bases remained unmatched. CDR3 sequence reads: CASSPFSTGALYEQYF. CDR3 nucleotides: TGTGCCAGCAGCCCATTTTCAACAGGGGCGCTCTACGAGCAGTACTTC.

The chain recombines TRBV5-1 with TRBJ2-1, with TRBD2 matching 10 bases. Germline CDR1 and CDR2: SGHRS and YFSETQ. After removal of 3 bases from V and 4 bases from J, the junction contained 10 bases not matched to a gene. The CDR3 runs to 17 residues. CDR3 DNA sequence: TGCGCCAGCAGCTCAACAATCGGAGCGGGGGGGTACAATGAGCAGTTCTTC. It yields the protein CASSSTIGAGGYNEQFF. The entire variable domain, with the rest obtained from reference TRBV5-1 and TRBJ2-1, is as follows: KAGVTQTPRYLIKTRGQQVTLSCSPISGHRSVSWYQQTPGQGLQFLFEYFSETQRNKGNFPGRFSGRQFSNSRSEMNVSTLELGDSALYLCASSSTIGAGGYNEQFFGPGTRLTVL.

In its sample, this clone was seen a few times. Other nucleotide sequences in the sample specify the same CDR3. The J gene is TRBJ1-5, the V gene TRBV2; no clear D gene. V lost 8 bases to trimming and J lost 0 bases, with 8 bases between them. Germline lookup yields CDR1 SNHLY and CDR2 FYNNEI. CDR3 length: 13 residues. The CDR3 is CASSADSNQPQHF. CDR3 nucleotides: TGTGCCAGCTCTGCGGATAGCAATCAGCCCCAGCATTTT.

The CDR3 coding sequence is TGTGCCAGCAGGGGGGGTCTGACCGAGAACACTGAAGCTTTCTTT. Amino acids: CASRGGLTENTEAFF. This chain joins TRBV7-2 and TRBJ1-1, with D tentatively TRBD1 (5 bases). Germline V CDR1 and CDR2: SGHTA, FQGNSA. The length of the CDR3 is 15 residues. Between the trimmed V and J ends, which lost 6 bases and 1 base, there was a span of 15 bases. Combining the CDR3 with reference TRBV7-2 and TRBJ1-1 gives the whole variable domain GAGVSQSPSNKVTEKGKDVELRCDPISGHTALYWYRQSLGQGLEFLIYFQGNSAPDKSGLPSDRFSAERTGGSVSTLTIQRTQQEDSAVYLCASRGGLTENTEAFFGQGTRLTVV.

V usage is TRBV5-1 and J usage is TRBJ1-6; TRBD1 agrees at 7 bases. V shed 1 base and J 7 bases; nucleotides not matched to a gene: 5. Per the germline V gene, CDR1 is SGHRS and CDR2 is YFSETQ. There are 15 residues in the CDR3. The CDR3 region has the DNA TGCGCCAGCAGCTTGAGAGGGGGCTCCAATTCACCCCTCCACTTT. This sequence encodes CASSLRGGSNSPLHF.

The chain couples TRBV29-1 to TRBJ1-1; the D is unclear. This CDR3 region has 13 residues. The germline V and J ends were trimmed by 4 bases and 2 bases, with 11 bases remaining between them. CDR1 and CDR2 (germline): SQVTM, ANQGSEA. Here the CDR3 reads CSVGGGPNTEAFF. The CDR3 nucleotides read TGCAGCGTTGGAGGAGGGCCCAACACTGAAGCTTTCTTT.